These T cell receptor beta chains were read from a single sample in a study of T cells in Graves' hyperthyroidism and ophthalmopathy. TCRdb reprocessed the multiplex PCR reads via MiXCR and lists one record per CDR3 protein. The sample records 490,000 or so distinct CDR3 sequences, about 20% being singletons. The sequencing input was blood. All receptors derive from a man aged 35 to 55 with Graves' ophthalmopathy. The CDR3 runs from the conserved cysteine through the conserved F or W. D genes are given only for firm matches. Size values are once, few and many counts, or a class for expanded clones, and some rows have none.

V	size	J	D	DNA	CDR3
TRBV28	many	TRBJ2-3	NA	TGTGCCAGCAGCCCGGGCCCTACAGCAGATACGCAGTATTTT	CASSPGPTADTQYF
TRBV2	few	TRBJ1-5	NA	TGTGCCAGCAGATACGGTGGATATAGCAATCAGCCCCAGCATTTT	CASRYGGYSNQPQHF
TRBV20-1	NA	TRBJ2-1	TRBD2	TGCAGTGCTAGCCCGATTCCCGGCCCAGGGACAGCCGGGACTAGCGATAATGAGCAGTTCTTC	CSASPIPGPGTAGTSDNEQFF
TRBV11-1	NA	TRBJ2-4	NA	TGTGCCAGCAGCCCTCAGGTTAGAGCCAAAAACATTCAGTACTTC	CASSPQVRAKNIQYF
TRBV11-2	few	TRBJ2-7	TRBD2	TGTGCCAGCAGCTGGAGCGGGAGAGGCGAGCAGTACTTC	CASSWSGRGEQYF
TRBV12-3/TRBV12-4	many	TRBJ2-7	TRBD1	TGTGCCAGCAGTAGGAATACCGACAGGGGAGAGCAGTACTTC	CASSRNTDRGEQYF
TRBV24-1	few	TRBJ2-3	NA	TGTGCCACCAGTGATCCCCCTAGGAATACGCAGTATTTT	CATSDPPRNTQYF
TRBV27	few	TRBJ2-3	NA	TGTGCCAGCAGTTCCGGACGACCAGCTACGCAGTATTTT	CASSSGRPATQYF
TRBV7-9	once	TRBJ2-1	TRBD2	TGTGCCAGCAGCTCTAGGGCGGGGGTTGAGCAGTTCTTC	CASSSRAGVEQFF
TRBV4-3	NA	TRBJ1-1	NA	TGCGCCAGCAGCCTGGCCGCAAACAGGGCTGGGGAAGCTTTCTTT	CASSLAANRAGEAFF
TRBV10-3	few	TRBJ2-1	TRBD2	TGTGCCATCAGTGTAACTAGCGGGAGGGCCTCCTACAATGAGCAGTTCTTC	CAISVTSGRASYNEQFF
TRBV19	NA	TRBJ1-2	TRBD1	TGTGCCAGTAGTATGGGCTCGACAGGGACAAGTGGCTACACCTTC	CASSMGSTGTSGYTF
TRBV5-8	NA	TRBJ1-2	NA	TGTGCCAGCAGCTTGGAGTCGTTCGCTAACTATGGCTACACCTTC	CASSLESFANYGYTF
TRBV20-1	many	TRBJ2-2	TRBD2	TGCAGTGCTAGACTAGCGGGCACTTCCGGGGAGCTGTTTTTT	CSARLAGTSGELFF
TRBV7-2	few	TRBJ1-2	NA	TGTGCCAGCAGCTTACCGACAGTTAACTATGGCTACACCTTC	CASSLPTVNYGYTF
TRBV12-5	NA	TRBJ2-3	NA	TGTGCTAGTGGTTTACGGCCAGATACGCAGTATTTT	CASGLRPDTQYF
TRBV13	many	TRBJ2-2	NA	TGTGCCAGCCCGCTATGGAACACCGGGGAGCTGTTTTTT	CASPLWNTGELFF
TRBV6-2/TRBV6-3	NA	TRBJ1-1	NA	TGTGCCAGCAGTCACGACGGGAGGAACACTGAAGCTTTCTTT	CASSHDGRNTEAFF
TRBV10-3	NA	TRBJ2-1	TRBD2	TGTGCCATCAGTTTAGCCGGGACTAGCGGGATAAATGAGCAGTTCTTC	CAISLAGTSGINEQFF
TRBV24-1	NA	TRBJ1-5	TRBD1	TGTGCCACCAGCAGGGGGAATCAGCCCCAGCATTTT	CATSRGNQPQHF
TRBV20-1	many	TRBJ1-4	TRBD1	TGCAGTGCTAGTTTAGTTATCAGGGGGCAAGATAATGAAAAACTGTTTTTT	CSASLVIRGQDNEKLFF
TRBV28	NA	TRBJ2-3	NA	TGTGCCAGCAGTTTATTTTTTCGTGTCGGGAGATTTTCGACAGATACGCAGTATTTT	CASSLFFRVGRFSTDTQYF
TRBV7-9	NA	TRBJ1-3	NA	TGTGCCAGCAGCCTTACAGACACCATATATTTT	CASSLTDTIYF
TRBV7-8	NA	TRBJ2-1	NA	TGTGCCAGCAGCTTAATAGAGAGCTCCTACAATGAGCAGTTCTTC	CASSLIESSYNEQFF
TRBV11-1	many	TRBJ2-1	TRBD2	TGTGCCAGCACCGCGGGACTAGCGGGATGGAATGAGCAGTTCTTC	CASTAGLAGWNEQFF
TRBV9	few	TRBJ2-5	NA	TGTGCCAGCAGCGTAACCCCCCAGAGAGAGACCCAGTACTTC	CASSVTPQRETQYF
TRBV6-1	few	TRBJ2-5	NA	TGTGCCAGCAGTTATTCCGGGCGGCGGGAGACCCAGTACTTC	CASSYSGRRETQYF
TRBV20-1	few	TRBJ1-1	NA	TGCAGTGCTAGAGATCCGGTTGAAGCTTTCTTT	CSARDPVEAFF
TRBV5-1	NA	TRBJ2-3	NA	TGCGCCAGCACTCTCTGGAGGAGCGGTAGCACAGATACGCAGTATTTT	CASTLWRSGSTDTQYF
TRBV6-1	NA	TRBJ2-7	TRBD2	TGTGCCACCCTGGGGGGGGCCTACGAGCAGTACTTC	CATLGGAYEQYF
TRBV6-1	NA	TRBJ2-1	TRBD1	TGTGCCAGCAGGGGAGGGGACAGGGTTTTTAGAGAGCAGTTCTTC	CASRGGDRVFREQFF
TRBV20-1	NA	TRBJ1-5	TRBD1	TGCAGTGCTTTACCAGGGGGCGGTCAGCCCCAGCATTTT	CSALPGGGQPQHF
TRBV11-2	many	TRBJ2-2	NA	TGTGCCAGCAGCTTGGCAGGGGCGAACACCGGGGAGCTGTTTTTT	CASSLAGANTGELFF
TRBV7-8	few	TRBJ2-5	TRBD1	TGTGCCAGCAGCCTGAGGGGGCGCCTGGAGACCCAGTACTTC	CASSLRGRLETQYF
TRBV13	NA	TRBJ2-1	NA	TGTGCCAGCAGCTTGGGAAGGGACTTAGACAATGAGCAGTTCTTC	CASSLGRDLDNEQFF
TRBV20-1	many	TRBJ2-3	NA	TGCAGTGCCAGGGGAGAGGTGGATACGCAGTATTTT	CSARGEVDTQYF
TRBV2	few	TRBJ2-5	NA	TGTGCCAGCAGTGTCGGCGGAGTCGGGGAGACCCAGTACTTC	CASSVGGVGETQYF
TRBV28	many	TRBJ2-3	NA	TGTGCCAGCAGTTTACCAGGGGTTGGCACAGATACGCAGTATTTT	CASSLPGVGTDTQYF
TRBV11-2	many	TRBJ2-7	NA	TGTGCCAGCAGCTTAGCCCGGGACTACGAGCAGTACTTC	CASSLARDYEQYF
TRBV7-2	NA	TRBJ1-1	NA	TGTGCCAGCAAACAATGGGTTTTTGGTGAAGCTTTCTTT	CASKQWVFGEAFF